This T cell receptor (beta chain) was recorded in a study of blood T cell repertoires in COVID-19. Overall study: Sites in the United States, Italy and Spain provided acute and convalescent COVID-19 samples. T cells, B-cell-depleted T cells, or PBMCs supplied cDNA or gDNA.

J gave up 0 bases and V 5 bases, and 6 bases lay outside the gene matches. The CDR3 has 15 amino acids. Source study methods: By means of reference gene primer amplification, nucleated cell counts were estimated. The protocol was immunoSEQ multiplex PCR, while the TCRdb copy is restricted to in-frame clones and leaves out a portion. The V and J calls and clone size are taken from that table; D and trimming were inferred from the DNA. The repertoire holds tens of thousands of clones, with around 83% as singletons. This clonotype was obtained from a woman over 75 with active or convalescent COVID-19. Sequencing used peripheral blood. V gene TRBV23-1 combines with J gene TRBJ2-7, with 8 nucleotides matching TRBD2. TRBV23-1 is filed as an ORF, its function uncertain. Here the CDR3 reads CASSSGSKASYEQYF. Written as DNA, the CDR3 is TGCGCCAGCAGTAGCGGGAGCAAGGCCTCCTACGAGCAGTACTTC.